This T cell receptor beta chain is drawn from a study of blood T cell repertoires in COVID-19. Study at large: Sites in the United States, Italy and Spain provided acute and convalescent COVID-19 samples. T cells, B-cell-depleted T cells, or PBMCs provided the cDNA or gDNA that served as material.

This clone has only a few counts. Trimming took off 0 bases at V and 0 bases at J, with 7 bases between the two ends. CDR1 SGHRS and CDR2 YFSETQ come from the germline V gene. The CDR3 totals 15 residues. Authors' methods: By means of reference gene primer amplification, nucleated cell counts were estimated. Profiled with immunoSEQ multiplex PCR; TCRdb holds only in-frame clones, not every one. The V and J calls and clone size are taken from that table; D and trimming were inferred from the DNA. Here the sample spans more than 140,000 clones, 75% to 85% being singletons. This chain connects TRBV5-1 to TRBJ1-3; D unclear. Sample: peripheral blood. This receptor was taken from a woman in her forties or fifties in a cohort sampled during active or convalescent COVID-19. CDR3 protein: CASSLGHTSGNTIYF. The CDR3, as DNA: TGCGCCAGCAGCTTGGGACATACCTCTGGAAACACCATATATTTT.